The T cell receptor beta chain under discussion was sequenced for a study of shared clonotypes between healthy human individuals. The CDR3 covers 16 residues. From germline, CDR1 is KGHSH and CDR2 LQKENI. The ends were cut back, 3 bases at V and 5 bases at J, with 16 bases in the middle. Assay: immunoSEQ multiplex PCR; the TCRdb copy retains only in-frame clones and omits some. This table holds about 490,000 clones, approximately 82% found once. Sequenced: PBMCs. J is TRBJ2-2 and V is TRBV18; D is ambiguous. This clonotype was obtained from a woman between 35 and 50 years old in good health. Some clones in this sample may be carry-over from other donors' samples. In DNA, the CDR3 is TGTGCCAGCTCACCGAACCGATCCCCGTGGACCGGGGAGCTGTTTTTT. Encoded protein: CASSPNRSPWTGELFF.